This T cell receptor beta chain was recorded in a study of graft-versus-host responses after intestinal transplantation. Study overall: After anti-thymocyte globulin induction, recipients took tacrolimus and steroids for 3 to 4 years. Study-wide results and caveats: Circulating GvH clone levels at their peak were associated with HvG declines (early post-transplant).

CDR1 is MGHDK and CDR2 is SYGVNS in the germline V gene. This CDR3 region has 14 residues. Trimming took 9 bases from V and 4 from J; bases not matched to a gene: 5. The assay was immunoSEQ multiplex PCR, and TCRdb's table has in-frame clones only and misses some. Here the sample spans about 81,000 clones, roughly nine tenths being singletons. Notes on this clone: The antigen is not known.

Material: unstimulated CD4+ T cells sorted from spleen or lymph node cells, obtained before intestinal transplant. This TCR came from a human donor who received an intestinal transplant. The genes are TRBV25-1 and TRBJ2-1, with 11 bases aligning to TRBD2. CDR3 amino acids: CARRTSGFYNEQFF. The CDR3 DNA follows: TGTGCCAGACGGACTAGCGGGTTTTACAATGAGCAGTTCTTC.